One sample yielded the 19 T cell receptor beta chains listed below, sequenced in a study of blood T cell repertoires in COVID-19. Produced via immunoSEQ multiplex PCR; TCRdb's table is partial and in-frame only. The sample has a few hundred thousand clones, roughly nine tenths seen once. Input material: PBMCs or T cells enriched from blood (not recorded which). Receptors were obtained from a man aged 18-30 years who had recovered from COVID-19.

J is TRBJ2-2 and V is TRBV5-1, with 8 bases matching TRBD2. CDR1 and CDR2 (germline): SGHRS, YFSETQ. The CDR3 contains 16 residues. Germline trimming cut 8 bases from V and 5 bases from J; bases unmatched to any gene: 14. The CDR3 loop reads CASYARAGAQTGELFF. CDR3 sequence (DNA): TGCGCCAGTTACGCCCGAGCGGGGGCCCAGACCGGGGAGCTGTTTTTT.

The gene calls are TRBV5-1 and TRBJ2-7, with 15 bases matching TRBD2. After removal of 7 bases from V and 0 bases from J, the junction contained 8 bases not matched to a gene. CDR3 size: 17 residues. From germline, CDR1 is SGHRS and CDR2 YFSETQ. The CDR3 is CASGSGLAGGISYEQYF. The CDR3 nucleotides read TGCGCCAGCGGTTCGGGACTAGCGGGGGGAATCTCCTACGAGCAGTACTTC.

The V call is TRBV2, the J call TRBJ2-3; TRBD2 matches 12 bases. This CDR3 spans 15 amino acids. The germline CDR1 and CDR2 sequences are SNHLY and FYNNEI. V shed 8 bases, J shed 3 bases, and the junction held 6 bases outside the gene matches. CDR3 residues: CASVLGLAGTDTQYF. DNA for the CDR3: TGTGCCAGCGTACTCGGACTAGCGGGGACAGATACGCAGTATTTT.

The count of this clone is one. CDR3 region: CASSTSGADANYGYTF. The DNA of the CDR3 is TGTGCCAGCAGTACTTCTGGGGCAGACGCTAACTATGGCTACACCTTC. The rearrangement joins TRBV28 to TRBJ1-2; D might be TRBD1 (5 bases). The germline gives CDR1 MDHEN, CDR2 SYDVKM. The CDR3 loop spans 16 amino acids. Trimming cost V 5 bases and J 0 bases, with 16 bases left between them.

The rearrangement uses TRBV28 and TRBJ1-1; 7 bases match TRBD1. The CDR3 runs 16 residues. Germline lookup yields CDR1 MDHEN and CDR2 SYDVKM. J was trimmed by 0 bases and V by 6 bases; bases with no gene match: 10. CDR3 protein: CASRETGNLLNTEAFF. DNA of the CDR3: TGTGCCAGCAGAGAGACAGGGAACCTTTTGAACACTGAAGCTTTCTTT. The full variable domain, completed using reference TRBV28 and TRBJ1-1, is DVKVTQSSRYLVKRTGEKVFLECVQDMDHENMFWYRQDPGLGLRLIYFSYDVKMKEKGDIPEGYSVSREKKERFSLILESASTNQTSMYLCASRETGNLLNTEAFFGQGTRLTVV.

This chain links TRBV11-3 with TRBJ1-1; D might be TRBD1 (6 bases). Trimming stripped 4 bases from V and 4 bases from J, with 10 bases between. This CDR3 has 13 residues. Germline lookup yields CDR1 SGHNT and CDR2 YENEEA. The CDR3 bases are TGTGCCAGCAGCTCTACAGGGATCACTGAAGCTTTCTTT. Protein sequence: CASSSTGITEAFF.

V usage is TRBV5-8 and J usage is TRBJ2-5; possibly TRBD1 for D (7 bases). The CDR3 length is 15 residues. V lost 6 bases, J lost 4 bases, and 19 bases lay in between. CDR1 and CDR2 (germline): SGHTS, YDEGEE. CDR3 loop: CASTQGGRFRETQYF. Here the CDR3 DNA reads TGTGCCAGCACCCAGGGGGGCCGGTTTCGAGAGACCCAGTACTTC.

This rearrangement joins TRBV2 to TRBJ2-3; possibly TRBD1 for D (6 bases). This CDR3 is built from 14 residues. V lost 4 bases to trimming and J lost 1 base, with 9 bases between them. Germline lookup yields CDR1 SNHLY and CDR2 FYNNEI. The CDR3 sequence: CASSGQERTDTQYF. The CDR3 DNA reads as TGTGCCAGCAGTGGACAGGAACGCACAGATACGCAGTATTTT.

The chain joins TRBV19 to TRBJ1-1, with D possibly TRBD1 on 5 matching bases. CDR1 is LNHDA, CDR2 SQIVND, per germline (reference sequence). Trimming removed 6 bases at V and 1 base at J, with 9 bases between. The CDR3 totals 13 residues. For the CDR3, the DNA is TGTGCCAGTAGCCTTACAGGGAACACTGAAGCTTTCTTT. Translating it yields CASSLTGNTEAFF.

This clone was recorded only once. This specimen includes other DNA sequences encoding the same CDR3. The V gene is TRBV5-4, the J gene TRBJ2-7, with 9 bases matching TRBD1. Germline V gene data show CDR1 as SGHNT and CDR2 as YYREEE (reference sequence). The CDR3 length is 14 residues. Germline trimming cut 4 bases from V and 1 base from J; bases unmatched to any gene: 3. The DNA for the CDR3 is TGTGCCAGCAGCCCTGGGACAGGGTCCTACGAGCAGTACTTC. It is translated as CASSPGTGSYEQYF.

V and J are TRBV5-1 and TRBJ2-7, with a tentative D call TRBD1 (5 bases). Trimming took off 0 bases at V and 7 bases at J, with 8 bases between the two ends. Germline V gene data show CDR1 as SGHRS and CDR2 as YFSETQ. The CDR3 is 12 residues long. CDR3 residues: CASSLVGDEQYF. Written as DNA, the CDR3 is TGCGCCAGCAGCTTGGTAGGGGATGAGCAGTACTTC.

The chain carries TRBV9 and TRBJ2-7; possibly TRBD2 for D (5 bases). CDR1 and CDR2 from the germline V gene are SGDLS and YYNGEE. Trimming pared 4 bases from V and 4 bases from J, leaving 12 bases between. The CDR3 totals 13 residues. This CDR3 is CASSLDGKYEQYF. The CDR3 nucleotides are TGTGCCAGCAGCTTGGACGGGAAATACGAGCAGTACTTC.

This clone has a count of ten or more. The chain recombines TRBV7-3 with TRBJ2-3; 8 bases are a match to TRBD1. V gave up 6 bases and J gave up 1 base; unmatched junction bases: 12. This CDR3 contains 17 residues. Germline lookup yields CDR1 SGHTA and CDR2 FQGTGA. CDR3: CASRAFPGGAGTDTQYF. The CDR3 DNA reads TGTGCCAGCAGGGCTTTTCCAGGGGGCGCCGGCACAGATACGCAGTATTTT.

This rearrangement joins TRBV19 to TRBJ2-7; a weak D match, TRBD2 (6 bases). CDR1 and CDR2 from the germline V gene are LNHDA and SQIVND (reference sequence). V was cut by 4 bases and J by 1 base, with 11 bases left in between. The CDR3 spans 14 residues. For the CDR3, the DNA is TGTGCCAGTAGTACCTTAGCGGATTCCTACGAGCAGTACTTC. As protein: CASSTLADSYEQYF.

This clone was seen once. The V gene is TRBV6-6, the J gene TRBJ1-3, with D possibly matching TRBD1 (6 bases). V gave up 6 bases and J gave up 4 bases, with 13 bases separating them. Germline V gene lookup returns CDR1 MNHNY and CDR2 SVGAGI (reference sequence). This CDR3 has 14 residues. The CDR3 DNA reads TGTGCCAGCAGACTCGGGACAATCGGAAACACCATATATTTT. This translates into CASRLGTIGNTIYF.

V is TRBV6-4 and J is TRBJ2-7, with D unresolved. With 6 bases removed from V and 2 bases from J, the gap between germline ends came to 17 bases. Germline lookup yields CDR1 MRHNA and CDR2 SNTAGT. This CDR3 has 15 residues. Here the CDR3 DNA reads TGTGCCAGCAGCGACCACAGAAATAACACCTACGAGCAGTACTTC. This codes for CASSDHRNNTYEQYF.

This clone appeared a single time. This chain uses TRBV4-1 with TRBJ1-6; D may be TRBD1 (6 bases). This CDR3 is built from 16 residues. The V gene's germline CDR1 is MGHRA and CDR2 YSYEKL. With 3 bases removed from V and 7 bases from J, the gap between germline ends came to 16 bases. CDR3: CASSHPQGSYNSPLHF. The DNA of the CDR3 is TGCGCCAGCAGCCATCCACAGGGATCGTACAATTCACCCCTCCACTTT.

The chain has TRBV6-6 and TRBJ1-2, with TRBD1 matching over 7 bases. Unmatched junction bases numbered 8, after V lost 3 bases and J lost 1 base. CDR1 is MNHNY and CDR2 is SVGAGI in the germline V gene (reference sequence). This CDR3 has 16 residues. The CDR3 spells CASSYGERGLNYGYTF. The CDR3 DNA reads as TGTGCCAGCAGTTATGGGGAGAGGGGGCTTAACTATGGCTACACCTTC.

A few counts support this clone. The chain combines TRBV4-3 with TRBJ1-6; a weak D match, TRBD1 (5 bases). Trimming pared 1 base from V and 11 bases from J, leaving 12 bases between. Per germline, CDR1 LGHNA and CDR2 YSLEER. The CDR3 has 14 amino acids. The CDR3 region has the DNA TGCGCCAGCAGCCAAGGACTGACAGTAGCACCCCTCCACTTT. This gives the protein CASSQGLTVAPLHF.